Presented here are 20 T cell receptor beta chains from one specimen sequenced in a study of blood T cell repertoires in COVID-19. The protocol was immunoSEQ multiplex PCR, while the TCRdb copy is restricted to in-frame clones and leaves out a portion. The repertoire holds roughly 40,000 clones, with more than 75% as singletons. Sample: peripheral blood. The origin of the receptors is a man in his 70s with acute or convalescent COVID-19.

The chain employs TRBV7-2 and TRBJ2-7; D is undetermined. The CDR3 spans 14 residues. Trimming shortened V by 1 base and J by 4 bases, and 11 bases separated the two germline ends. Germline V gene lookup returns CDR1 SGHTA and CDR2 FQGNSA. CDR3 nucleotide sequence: TGTGCCAGCAGCTTAGGGCCAGCCAGGTACGAGCAGTACTTC. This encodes CASSLGPARYEQYF. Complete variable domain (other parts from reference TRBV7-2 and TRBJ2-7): GAGVSQSPSNKVTEKGKDVELRCDPISGHTALYWYRQSLGQGLEFLIYFQGNSAPDKSGLPSDRFSAERTGGSVSTLTIQRTQQEDSAVYLCASSLGPARYEQYFGPGTRLTVT.

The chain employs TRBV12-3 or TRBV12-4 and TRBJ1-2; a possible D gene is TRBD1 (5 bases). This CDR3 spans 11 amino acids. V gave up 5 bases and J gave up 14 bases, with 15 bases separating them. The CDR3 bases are TGTGCCAGCAGTCCCGGGGGACCCTATACCTTC. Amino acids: CASSPGGPYTF.

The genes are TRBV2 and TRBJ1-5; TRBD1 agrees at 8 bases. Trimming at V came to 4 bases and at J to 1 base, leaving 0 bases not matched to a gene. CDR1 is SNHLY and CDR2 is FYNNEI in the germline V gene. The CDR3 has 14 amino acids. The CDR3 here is CASSGQGSNQPQHF. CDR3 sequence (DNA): TGTGCCAGCAGTGGACAGGGGAGCAATCAGCCCCAGCATTTT.

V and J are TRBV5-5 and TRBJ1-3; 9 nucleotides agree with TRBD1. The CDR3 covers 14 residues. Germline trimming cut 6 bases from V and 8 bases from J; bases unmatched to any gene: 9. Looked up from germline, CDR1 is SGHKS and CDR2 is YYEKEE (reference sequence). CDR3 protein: CASTPGQGLYTIYF. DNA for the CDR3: TGTGCCAGCACTCCGGGACAGGGTTTATACACCATATATTTT. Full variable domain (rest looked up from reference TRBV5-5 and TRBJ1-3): DAGVTQSPTHLIKTRGQQVTLRCSPISGHKSVSWYQQVLGQGPQFIFQYYEKEERGRGNFPDRFSARQFPNYSSELNVNALLLGDSALYLCASTPGQGLYTIYFGEGSWLTVV.

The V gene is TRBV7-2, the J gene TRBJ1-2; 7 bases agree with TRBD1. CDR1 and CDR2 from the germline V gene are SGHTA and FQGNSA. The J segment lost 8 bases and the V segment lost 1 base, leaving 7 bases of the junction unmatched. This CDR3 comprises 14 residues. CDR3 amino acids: CASSLEQGLGGYTF. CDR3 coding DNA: TGTGCCAGCAGCTTAGAACAGGGGCTTGGGGGCTACACCTTC.

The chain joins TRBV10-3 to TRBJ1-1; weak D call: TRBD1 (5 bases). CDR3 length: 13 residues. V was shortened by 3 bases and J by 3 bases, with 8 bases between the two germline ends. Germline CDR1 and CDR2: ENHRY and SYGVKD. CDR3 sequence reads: CAISEGVYTEAFF. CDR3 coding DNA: TGTGCCATCAGTGAAGGGGTTTACACTGAAGCTTTCTTT.

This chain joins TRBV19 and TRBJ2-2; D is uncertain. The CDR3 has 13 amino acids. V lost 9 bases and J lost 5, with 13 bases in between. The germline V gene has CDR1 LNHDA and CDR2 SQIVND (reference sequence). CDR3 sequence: CASPRPWTGELFF. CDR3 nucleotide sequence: TGTGCCAGCCCGAGGCCCTGGACCGGGGAGCTGTTTTTT.

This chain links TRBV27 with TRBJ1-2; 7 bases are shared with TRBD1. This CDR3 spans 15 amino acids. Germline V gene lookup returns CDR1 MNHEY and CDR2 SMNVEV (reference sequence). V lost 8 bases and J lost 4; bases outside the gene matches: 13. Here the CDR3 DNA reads TGTGCCAGCTCGAAAGAGTGGGACAGCATCTATGGCTACACCTTC. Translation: CASSKEWDSIYGYTF.

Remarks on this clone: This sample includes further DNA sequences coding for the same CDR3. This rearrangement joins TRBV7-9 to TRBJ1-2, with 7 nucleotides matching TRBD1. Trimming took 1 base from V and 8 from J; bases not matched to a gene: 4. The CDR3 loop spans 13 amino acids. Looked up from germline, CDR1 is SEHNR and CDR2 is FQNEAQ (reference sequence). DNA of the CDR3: TGTGCCAGCAGCTTAGGACAGGGCTACGGCTACACCTTC. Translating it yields CASSLGQGYGYTF.

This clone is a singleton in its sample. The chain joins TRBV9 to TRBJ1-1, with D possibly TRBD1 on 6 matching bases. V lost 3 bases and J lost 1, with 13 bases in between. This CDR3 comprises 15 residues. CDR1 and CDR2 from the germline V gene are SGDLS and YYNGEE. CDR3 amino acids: CASSAQGMGNTEAFF. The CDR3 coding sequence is TGTGCCAGCAGCGCCCAGGGGATGGGGAACACTGAAGCTTTCTTT.

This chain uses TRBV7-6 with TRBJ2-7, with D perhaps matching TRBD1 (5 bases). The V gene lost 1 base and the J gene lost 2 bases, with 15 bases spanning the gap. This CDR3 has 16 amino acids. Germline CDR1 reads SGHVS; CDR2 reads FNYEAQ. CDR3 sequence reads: CASSLGHLGAPYEQYF. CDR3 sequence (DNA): TGTGCCAGCAGCTTAGGTCATCTAGGGGCCCCCTACGAGCAGTACTTC.

CDR3 amino acids: CASSQDQLDYNEQFF. The DNA for the CDR3 is TGCGCCAGCAGCCAAGATCAACTAGACTACAATGAGCAGTTCTTC. The chain carries TRBV4-3 and TRBJ2-1; D might be TRBD2 (5 bases). CDR3 length: 15 amino acids. Germline lookup yields CDR1 LGHNA and CDR2 YSLEER. Trimming removed 0 bases at V and 3 bases at J, with 9 bases between.

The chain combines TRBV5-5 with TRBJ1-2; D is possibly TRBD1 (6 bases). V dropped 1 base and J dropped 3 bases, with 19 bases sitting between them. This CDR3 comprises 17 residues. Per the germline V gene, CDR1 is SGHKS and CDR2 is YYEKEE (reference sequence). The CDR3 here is CASSLTLQGFVDYGYTF. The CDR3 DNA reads TGTGCCAGCAGCTTGACCTTACAGGGTTTTGTCGACTATGGCTACACCTTC.

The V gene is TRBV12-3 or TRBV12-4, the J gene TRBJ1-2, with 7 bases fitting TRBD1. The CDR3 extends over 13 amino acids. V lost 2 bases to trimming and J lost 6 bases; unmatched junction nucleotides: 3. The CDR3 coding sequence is TGTGCCAGCAGTTTACAGGGGGTGGATGGCTACACCTTC. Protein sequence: CASSLQGVDGYTF.

Here the CDR3 reads CASSRDRGSNQPQHF. CDR3 nucleotides: TGTGCCAGCAGCCGGGACAGGGGGAGCAATCAGCCCCAGCATTTT. The gene calls are TRBV2 and TRBJ1-5, with TRBD1 matching over 11 bases. J was trimmed by 1 base and V by 6 bases; bases with no gene match: 2. Germline lookup yields CDR1 SNHLY and CDR2 FYNNEI. There are 15 residues in the CDR3.

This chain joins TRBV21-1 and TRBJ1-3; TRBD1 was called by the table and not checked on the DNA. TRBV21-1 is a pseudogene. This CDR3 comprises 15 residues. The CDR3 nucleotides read TGTGCCAGCAGCAAAAACAGACCCTCTGGAAACACCATATATTTT. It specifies CASSKNRPSGNTIYF.

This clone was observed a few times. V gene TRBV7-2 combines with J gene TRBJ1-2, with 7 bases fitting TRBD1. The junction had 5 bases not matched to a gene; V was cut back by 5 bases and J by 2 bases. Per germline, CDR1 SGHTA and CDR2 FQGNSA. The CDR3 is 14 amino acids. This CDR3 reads CASSAQQGNYGYTF. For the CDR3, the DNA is TGTGCCAGCAGCGCCCAACAGGGGAACTATGGCTACACCTTC.

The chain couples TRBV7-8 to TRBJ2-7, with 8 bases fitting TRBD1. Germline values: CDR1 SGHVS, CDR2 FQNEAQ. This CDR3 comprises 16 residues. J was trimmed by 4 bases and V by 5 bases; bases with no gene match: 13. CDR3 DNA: TGTGCCAGCAGCGCAGAGAGGACAGGGCTCGGATACGAGCAGTACTTC. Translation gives CASSAERTGLGYEQYF.

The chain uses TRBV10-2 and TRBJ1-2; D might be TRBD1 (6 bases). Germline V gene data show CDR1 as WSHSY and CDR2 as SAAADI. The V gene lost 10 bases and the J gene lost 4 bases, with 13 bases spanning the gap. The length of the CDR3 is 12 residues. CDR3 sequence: CATGGQFYGYTF. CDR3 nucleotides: TGCGCCACGGGCGGACAGTTCTATGGCTACACCTTC.

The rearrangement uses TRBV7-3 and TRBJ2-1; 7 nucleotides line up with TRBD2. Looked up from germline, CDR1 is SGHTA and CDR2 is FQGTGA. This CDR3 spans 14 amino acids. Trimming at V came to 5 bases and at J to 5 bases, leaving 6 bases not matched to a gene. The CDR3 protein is CASSPWGGNNEQFF. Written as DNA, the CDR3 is TGTGCCAGCAGCCCCTGGGGGGGGAACAATGAGCAGTTCTTC. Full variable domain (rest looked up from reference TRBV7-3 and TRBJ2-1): GAGVSQTPSNKVTEKGKYVELRCDPISGHTALYWYRQSLGQGPEFLIYFQGTGAADDSGLPNDRFFAVRPEGSVSTLKIQRTERGDSAVYLCASSPWGGNNEQFFGPGTRLTVL.